The 17 T cell receptor beta chains below all came from one sample that was sequenced in a study of blood T cell repertoires in COVID-19. The assay was immunoSEQ multiplex PCR, and TCRdb's table has in-frame clones only and misses some. The data show some 240,000 clones, over 75% seen once. The sample comprised peripheral blood. These receptors were collected from a woman in her 70s with COVID-19, enrolled during active disease.

V gene TRBV11-3 combines with J gene TRBJ2-2; D unresolved. The V gene's germline CDR1 is SGHNT and CDR2 YENEEA. V was trimmed by 5 bases and J by 1 base, leaving 8 bases between them. This CDR3 spans 14 amino acids. CDR3 protein: CASSPHGNTGELFF. In DNA form, the CDR3 reads TGTGCCAGCAGCCCCCACGGGAACACCGGGGAGCTGTTTTTT. The variable domain in full, completed from reference TRBV11-3 and TRBJ2-2, reads EAGVVQSPRYKIIEKKQPVAFWCNPISGHNTLYWYLQNLGQGPELLIRYENEEAVDDSQLPKDRFSAERLKGVDSTLKIQPAELGDSAVYLCASSPHGNTGELFFGEGSRLTVL.

This clone was seen just once. This chain uses TRBV6-2 or TRBV6-3 with TRBJ1-6, with no clear D. The CDR3 spans 14 residues. The V gene's germline CDR1 is MNHEY and CDR2 SVGEGT. V dropped 3 bases and J dropped 7 bases, with 10 bases sitting between them. CDR3 amino acids: CASSYYPTNSPLHF. CDR3 nucleotides: TGTGCCAGCAGTTATTACCCCACAAATTCACCCCTCCACTTT.

J is TRBJ2-1 and V is TRBV5-1; TRBD2 agrees at 12 bases. J gave up 9 bases and V 1 base, and 5 bases lay outside the gene matches. The CDR3 runs to 15 residues. From germline, CDR1 is SGHRS and CDR2 YFSETQ. In nucleotides, the CDR3 is TGCGCCAGCAGCTTGAACCTAGCGGGAGGGCGTGAGCAGTTCTTC. Protein sequence: CASSLNLAGGREQFF.

This clone was detected once. The gene calls are TRBV6-2 or TRBV6-3 and TRBJ2-5, with D hard to call. The CDR3 is 12 residues long. Looked up from germline, CDR1 is MNHEY and CDR2 is SVGEGT. Trimming removed 4 bases from V and 5 bases from J, with 8 bases in between. The CDR3 DNA sequence: TGTGCCAGCAGTTCGACGCGGGAGACCCAGTACTTC. Its protein product is CASSSTRETQYF.

The chain recombines TRBV7-2 with TRBJ1-2; D remains ambiguous. CDR3 length: 14 amino acids. V was cut by 5 bases and J by 3 bases, with 13 bases left in between. The germline V gene encodes CDR1 SGHTA and CDR2 FQGNSA. DNA for the CDR3: TGTGCCAGCAGCCCATTGGCAGGCGACTATGGCTACACCTTC. Protein: CASSPLAGDYGYTF. Full variable domain (remainder filled in from reference TRBV7-2 and TRBJ1-2): GAGVSQSPSNKVTEKGKDVELRCDPISGHTALYWYRQSLGQGLEFLIYFQGNSAPDKSGLPSDRFSAERTGGSVSTLTIQRTQQEDSAVYLCASSPLAGDYGYTFGSGTRLTVV.

The chain uses TRBV5-8 and TRBJ2-7; 7 bases line up with TRBD2. In germline, CDR1 is SGHTS, CDR2 YDEGEE. The CDR3 is 15 residues long. J was trimmed by 5 bases and V by 3 bases; bases with no gene match: 11. CDR3 in DNA: TGTGCCAGCAGCTCGATGGGGAGGGTGATAGACGAGCAGTACTTC. Translation: CASSSMGRVIDEQYF.

The sample holds one count of this clone. The V gene is TRBV5-1, the J gene TRBJ1-6; possible D gene TRBD1, 6 bases. V was trimmed by 0 bases and J by 10 bases, leaving 11 bases between them. CDR1 is SGHRS, CDR2 YFSETQ, per germline. This CDR3 contains 14 residues. CDR3 region: CASSLDTGQSPLHF. The DNA of the CDR3 is TGCGCCAGCAGCTTGGATACAGGGCAATCACCCCTCCACTTT.

The chain combines TRBV10-3 with TRBJ1-6, with 7 bases matching TRBD1. The CDR3 is made up of 17 amino acids. With V trimmed by 4 bases and J by 3 bases, 9 bases remained unmatched. CDR1 is ENHRY and CDR2 is SYGVKD in the germline V gene. Written as DNA, the CDR3 is TGTGCCATCAGTGCAGAGGGGGCTAGCCTCTATAATTCACCCCTCCACTTT. This encodes CAISAEGASLYNSPLHF.

The chain links TRBV5-6 to TRBJ2-2, with 9 bases matching TRBD1. With 4 bases clipped from V and 10 bases from J, the junction kept 14 bases outside the gene matches. The CDR3 consists of 16 residues. Germline-derived CDR1 and CDR2 are SGHDT and YYEEEE. Written as DNA, the CDR3 is TGTGCCAGCAGCGCGTTCACTGGGACAGGGAGGGAGGAGCTGTTTTTT. This translates into CASSAFTGTGREELFF.

This chain uses TRBV19 with TRBJ2-7, with a weak D call TRBD1 (6 bases). V lost 3 bases and J lost 1, with 13 bases in between. Germline V gene lookup returns CDR1 LNHDA and CDR2 SQIVND (reference sequence). This CDR3 spans 15 amino acids. DNA of the CDR3: TGTGCCAGTAGTATGGGGGCGAAACGGTCCTACGAGCAGTACTTC. Its protein product is CASSMGAKRSYEQYF.

The chain joins TRBV15 to TRBJ2-7; unclear D gene. Trimming removed 6 bases at V and 2 bases at J, with 14 bases between. Germline V CDR1 and CDR2: LNHNV, YYDKDF (reference sequence). The CDR3 consists of 14 residues. The DNA for the CDR3 is TGTGCCACCAGGGGTTTAGACAACACCTACGAGCAGTACTTC. Amino acids: CATRGLDNTYEQYF. The full variable domain, in which reference TRBV15 and TRBJ2-7 provide the parts outside the CDR3, is DAMVIQNPRYQVTQFGKPVTLSCSQTLNHNVMYWYQQKSSQAPKLLFHYYDKDFNNEADTPDNFQSRRPNTSFCFLDIRSPGLGDTAMYLCATRGLDNTYEQYFGPGTRLTVT.

The V and J genes are TRBV16 and TRBJ1-1, with 8 nucleotides matching TRBD1. The CDR3 consists of 14 residues. V lost 5 bases, J lost 1 base, and 3 bases stayed unmatched. CDR1 and CDR2 from the germline V gene are KGHSY and FQNENV. CDR3 loop: CASSSTGGNTEAFF. The CDR3 DNA reads as TGTGCCAGCAGCTCCACAGGGGGGAACACTGAAGCTTTCTTT.

The chain links TRBV10-3 to TRBJ2-1; 14 bases match TRBD2. V lost 4 bases, J lost 8 bases, and 16 bases stayed unmatched. From germline, CDR1 is ENHRY and CDR2 SYGVKD. The CDR3 extends over 19 amino acids. The CDR3 is CAISASRGTSGRPLDEQFF. As DNA, the CDR3 is TGTGCCATCAGTGCCTCTCGTGGGACTAGCGGGAGACCTCTGGATGAGCAGTTCTTC.

This rearrangement joins TRBV7-9 to TRBJ1-5; unclear D gene. The V end was cut by 4 bases, the J end by 3 bases, with 10 bases between. Germline V gene lookup returns CDR1 SEHNR and CDR2 FQNEAQ (reference sequence). This CDR3 spans 14 amino acids. The CDR3 coding sequence is TGTGCCAGCAGCTCCTCAGAAACCAATCAGCCCCAGCATTTT. This codes for CASSSSETNQPQHF.

The CDR3 reads CASSHQGLAANEQFF. The CDR3 DNA follows: TGTGCCAGCAGCCATCAAGGACTAGCGGCCAATGAGCAGTTCTTC. The rearrangement joins TRBV6-5 to TRBJ2-1; 10 positions agree with TRBD2. V lost 6 bases to trimming and J lost 6 bases; unmatched junction nucleotides: 8. Germline-derived CDR1 and CDR2 are MNHEY and SVGAGI. There are 15 residues in the CDR3.

This clone was recorded only once. This rearrangement joins TRBV5-1 to TRBJ2-3; the match to TRBD2 covers 13 bases. Trimming cost V 4 bases and J 0 bases; bases outside gene matches: 5. The CDR3 is made up of 17 amino acids. Germline loops: CDR1 SGHRS, CDR2 YFSETQ. The CDR3 spells CASSAGLAGTSTDTQYF. The CDR3, as DNA: TGCGCCAGCAGCGCGGGACTAGCGGGGACAAGCACAGATACGCAGTATTTT.

This chain uses TRBV3-1 (or the pseudogene TRBV3-2) with TRBJ1-2; tentatively, D is TRBD1 (5 bases). Germline V gives CDR1 LGHDT, CDR2 YNNKEL (reference sequence). There are 14 residues in the CDR3. V lost 3 bases, J lost 2 bases, and 10 bases lay in between. This CDR3 reads CASSQLTANYGYTF. CDR3 in DNA: TGTGCCAGCAGCCAGTTGACAGCCAACTATGGCTACACCTTC.